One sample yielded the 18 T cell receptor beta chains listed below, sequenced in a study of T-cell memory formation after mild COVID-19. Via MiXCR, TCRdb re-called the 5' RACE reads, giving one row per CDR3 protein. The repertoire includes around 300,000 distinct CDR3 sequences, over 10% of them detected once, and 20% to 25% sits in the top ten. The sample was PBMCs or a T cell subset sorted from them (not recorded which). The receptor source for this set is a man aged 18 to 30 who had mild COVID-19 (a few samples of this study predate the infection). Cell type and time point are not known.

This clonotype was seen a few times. DNA for the CDR3: TGTGCCACCAGGAGGGACAGGGGGCTTTCACCCCTCCACTTT. As protein: CATRRDRGLSPLHF. This chain connects TRBV15 to TRBJ1-6; 12 bases agree with TRBD1. Germline CDR1 reads LNHNV; CDR2 reads YYDKDF (reference sequence). This CDR3 is built from 14 residues. The V and J ends lost 6 bases and 9 bases, in that order; junction bases with no gene match: 3.

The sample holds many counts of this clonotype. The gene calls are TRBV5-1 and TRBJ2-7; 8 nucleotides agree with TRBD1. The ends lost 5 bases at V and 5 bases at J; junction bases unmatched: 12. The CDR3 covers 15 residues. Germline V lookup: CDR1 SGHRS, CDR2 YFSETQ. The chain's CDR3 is CASRRFQGAWNEQYF. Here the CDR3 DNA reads TGCGCCAGCAGGCGGTTTCAGGGGGCATGGAACGAGCAGTACTTC.

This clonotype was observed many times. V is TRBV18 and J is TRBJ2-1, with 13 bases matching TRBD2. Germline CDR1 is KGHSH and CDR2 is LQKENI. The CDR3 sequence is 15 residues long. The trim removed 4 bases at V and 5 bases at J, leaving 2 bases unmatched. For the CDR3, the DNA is TGTGCCAGCTCACGGGGACTAGCGGGGAACAATGAGCAGTTCTTC. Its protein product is CASSRGLAGNNEQFF.

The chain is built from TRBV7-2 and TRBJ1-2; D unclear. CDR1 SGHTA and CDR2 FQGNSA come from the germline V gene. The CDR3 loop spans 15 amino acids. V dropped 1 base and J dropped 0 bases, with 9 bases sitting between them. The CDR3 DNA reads TGTGCCAGCAGCTTAGTTGCAGTAGCTAACTATGGCTACACCTTC. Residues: CASSLVAVANYGYTF.

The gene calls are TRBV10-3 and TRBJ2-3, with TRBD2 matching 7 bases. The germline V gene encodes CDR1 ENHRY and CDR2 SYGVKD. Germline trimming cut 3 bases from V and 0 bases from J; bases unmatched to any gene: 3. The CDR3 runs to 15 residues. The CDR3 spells CAISDSSGSTDTQYF. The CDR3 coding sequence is TGTGCCATCAGTGACTCTAGCGGTAGCACAGATACGCAGTATTTT.

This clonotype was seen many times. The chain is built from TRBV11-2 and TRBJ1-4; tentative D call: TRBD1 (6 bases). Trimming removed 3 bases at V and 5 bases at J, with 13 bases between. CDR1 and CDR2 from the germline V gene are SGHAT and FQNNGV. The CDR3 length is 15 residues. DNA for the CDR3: TGTGCCAGCAGCTTTCAGGGGAGGTCGAATGAAAAACTGTTTTTT. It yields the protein CASSFQGRSNEKLFF.

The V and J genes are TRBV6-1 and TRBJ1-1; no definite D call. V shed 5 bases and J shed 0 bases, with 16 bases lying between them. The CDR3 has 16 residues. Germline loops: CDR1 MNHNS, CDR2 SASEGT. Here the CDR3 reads CASSLLRQDLNTEAFF. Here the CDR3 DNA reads TGTGCCAGCAGTCTCCTTCGCCAGGACCTGAACACTGAAGCTTTCTTT.

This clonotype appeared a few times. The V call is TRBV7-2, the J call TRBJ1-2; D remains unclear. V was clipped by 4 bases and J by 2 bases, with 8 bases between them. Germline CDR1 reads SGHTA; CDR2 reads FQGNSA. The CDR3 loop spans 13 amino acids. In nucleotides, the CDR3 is TGTGCCAGCAGCTGGGGTTCCAACTATGGCTACACCTTC. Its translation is CASSWGSNYGYTF.

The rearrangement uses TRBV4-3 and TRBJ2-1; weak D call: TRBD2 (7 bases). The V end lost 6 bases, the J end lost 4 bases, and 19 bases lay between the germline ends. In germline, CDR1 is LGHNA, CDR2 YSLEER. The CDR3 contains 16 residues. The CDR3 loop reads CASSGPSGGSYNEQFF. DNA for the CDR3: TGCGCCAGCAGTGGCCCTTCGGGGGGCTCGTACAATGAGCAGTTCTTC.

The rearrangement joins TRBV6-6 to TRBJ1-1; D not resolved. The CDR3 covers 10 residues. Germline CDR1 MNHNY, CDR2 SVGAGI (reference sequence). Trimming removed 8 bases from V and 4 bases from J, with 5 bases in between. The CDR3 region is CASFSTEAFF. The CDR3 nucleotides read TGTGCCAGCTTCTCCACTGAAGCTTTCTTT.

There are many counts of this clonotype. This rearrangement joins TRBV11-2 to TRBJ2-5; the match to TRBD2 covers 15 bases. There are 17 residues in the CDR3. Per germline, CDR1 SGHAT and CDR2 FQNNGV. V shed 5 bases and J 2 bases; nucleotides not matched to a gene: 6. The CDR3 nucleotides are TGTGCCAGCAGCCCTGGGACTAGCGGGGGGTTACAAGAGACCCAGTACTTC. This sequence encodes CASSPGTSGGLQETQYF. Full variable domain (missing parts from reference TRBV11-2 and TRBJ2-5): EAGVAQSPRYKIIEKRQSVAFWCNPISGHATLYWYQQILGQGPKLLIQFQNNGVVDDSQLPKDRFSAERLKGVDSTLKIQPAKLEDSAVYLCASSPGTSGGLQETQYFGPGTRLLVL.

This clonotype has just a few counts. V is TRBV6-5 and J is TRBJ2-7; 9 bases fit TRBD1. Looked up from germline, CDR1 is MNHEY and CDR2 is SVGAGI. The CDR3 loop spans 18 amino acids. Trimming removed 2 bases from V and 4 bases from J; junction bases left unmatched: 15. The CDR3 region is CASSYHLPGTGNGYEQYF. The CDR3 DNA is TGTGCCAGCAGTTACCATTTACCCGGGACAGGGAACGGGTACGAGCAGTACTTC.

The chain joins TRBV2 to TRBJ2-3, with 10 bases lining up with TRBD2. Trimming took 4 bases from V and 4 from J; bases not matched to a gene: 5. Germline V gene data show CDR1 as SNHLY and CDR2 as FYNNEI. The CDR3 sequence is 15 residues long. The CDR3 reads CASSGSGGAADTQYF. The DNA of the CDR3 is TGTGCCAGCAGTGGGAGCGGGGGGGCCGCAGATACGCAGTATTTT.

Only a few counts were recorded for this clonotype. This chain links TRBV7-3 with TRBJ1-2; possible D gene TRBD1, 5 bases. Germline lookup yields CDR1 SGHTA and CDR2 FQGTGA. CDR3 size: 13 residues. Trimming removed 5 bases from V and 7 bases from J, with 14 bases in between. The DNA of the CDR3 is TGTGCCAGCAGCCCACGGTACGGGGGTGGCTACACCTTC. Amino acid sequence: CASSPRYGGGYTF.

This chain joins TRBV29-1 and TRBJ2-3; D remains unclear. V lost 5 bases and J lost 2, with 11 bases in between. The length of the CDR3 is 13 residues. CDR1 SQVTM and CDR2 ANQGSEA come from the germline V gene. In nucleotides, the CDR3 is TGCAGCGTTTCCCAGAGATTCACAGATACGCAGTATTTT. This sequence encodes CSVSQRFTDTQYF.

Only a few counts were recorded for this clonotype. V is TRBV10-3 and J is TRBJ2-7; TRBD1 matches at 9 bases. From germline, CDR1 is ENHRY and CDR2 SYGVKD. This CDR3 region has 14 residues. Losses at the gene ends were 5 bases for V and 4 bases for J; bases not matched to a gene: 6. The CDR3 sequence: CAISRDRERYEQYV. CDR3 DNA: TGTGCCATCAGTCGGGACAGGGAGAGGTACGAGCAGTACGTC.

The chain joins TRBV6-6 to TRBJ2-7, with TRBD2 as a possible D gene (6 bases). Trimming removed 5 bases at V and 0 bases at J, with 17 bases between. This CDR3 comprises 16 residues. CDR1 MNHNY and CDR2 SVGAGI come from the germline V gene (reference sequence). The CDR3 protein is CASSASGASSSYEQYV. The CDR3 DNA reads TGTGCCAGCAGTGCGTCGGGAGCCTCAAGCTCCTACGAGCAGTACGTC.

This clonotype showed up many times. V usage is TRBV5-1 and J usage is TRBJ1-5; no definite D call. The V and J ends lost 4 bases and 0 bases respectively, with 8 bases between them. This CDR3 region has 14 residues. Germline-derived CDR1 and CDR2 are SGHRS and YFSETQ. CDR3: CASSPGDSNQPQHF. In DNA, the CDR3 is TGCGCCAGCAGCCCGGGTGATAGCAATCAGCCCCAGCATTTT.